This is a list of T cell receptor beta chains from one sample in a study of Graves' ophthalmopathy and Graves' hyperthyroidism. From the multiplex PCR reads, TCRdb called clonotypes with MiXCR, one entry per CDR3 protein. The data contain roughly 1.1 million distinct CDR3 sequences, about 38% of them singletons. Material: peripheral blood or thyroid tissue (not recorded which). These receptors were collected from an adult man with Graves' hyperthyroidism. CDR3s include the opening cysteine and the closing phenylalanine or tryptophan. D genes are given only for firm matches. Only part of the rows carry a size: once, few, many, or a class if the clone is expanded.

j_call: TRBJ2-7; d_call: .; v_call: TRBV6-6; clone_size: .; cdr3_aa: CASRLARSGPSEQYF; cdr3_nt: TGTGCCAGCAGACTTGCCCGGTCCGGCCCCTCCGAGCAGTACTTC
j_call: TRBJ1-3; d_call: .; v_call: TRBV29-1; clone_size: .; cdr3_aa: CSVDLGPVNTIYF; cdr3_nt: TGCAGCGTTGATCTCGGGCCTGTCAACACCATATATTTT
j_call: TRBJ2-2; d_call: .; v_call: TRBV7-2; clone_size: many; cdr3_aa: CASSPATRIEANTGELFF; cdr3_nt: TGTGCCAGCAGCCCCGCCACCCGGATAGAAGCGAACACCGGGGAGCTGTTTTTT
j_call: TRBJ1-5; d_call: .; v_call: TRBV19; clone_size: .; cdr3_aa: CASNGGGKPQHF; cdr3_nt: TGTGCCAGTAATGGGGGGGGTAAGCCCCAGCATTTT
j_call: TRBJ1-5; d_call: .; v_call: TRBV12-3/TRBV12-4; clone_size: .; cdr3_aa: CASSAGHIPHQPQHF; cdr3_nt: TGTGCCAGCAGCGCTGGACACATACCCCATCAGCCCCAGCATTTT
j_call: TRBJ2-7; d_call: .; v_call: TRBV7-9; clone_size: few; cdr3_aa: CASSLSTREQYF; cdr3_nt: TGTGCCAGCAGCTTATCAACACGCGAGCAGTACTTC
j_call: TRBJ2-7; d_call: .; v_call: TRBV15; clone_size: many; cdr3_aa: CATSPRGPNEQYF; cdr3_nt: TGTGCCACCAGTCCGAGGGGTCCCAACGAGCAGTACTTC
j_call: TRBJ2-2; d_call: .; v_call: TRBV5-1; clone_size: .; cdr3_aa: CASSQVIDRTGELFF; cdr3_nt: TGCGCCAGCAGCCAAGTCATAGATCGCACCGGGGAGCTGTTTTTT
j_call: TRBJ1-1; d_call: .; v_call: TRBV6-5; clone_size: many; cdr3_aa: CASCDSHTEAFF; cdr3_nt: TGTGCCAGTTGCGACAGTCACACTGAAGCTTTCTTT
j_call: TRBJ2-5; d_call: TRBD2; v_call: TRBV12-3/TRBV12-4; clone_size: few; cdr3_aa: CASSQPGTSFQTQYF; cdr3_nt: TGTGCCAGCAGCCAACCCGGGACTAGTTTTCAGACCCAGTACTTC
j_call: TRBJ1-6; d_call: TRBD1; v_call: TRBV20-1; clone_size: many; cdr3_aa: CSARPQGALGSPLHF; cdr3_nt: TGCAGTGCTAGACCTCAGGGGGCACTCGGCTCACCCCTCCACTTT
j_call: TRBJ1-2; d_call: TRBD1; v_call: TRBV7-9; clone_size: .; cdr3_aa: CASCRDRVNYGYTF; cdr3_nt: TGTGCCAGCTGTCGGGACAGGGTTAACTATGGCTACACCTTC
j_call: TRBJ1-4; d_call: .; v_call: TRBV7-8; clone_size: .; cdr3_aa: CASSLGSPDWDTGDGKNEKLFF; cdr3_nt: TGTGCCAGCAGCTTGGGGTCCCCTGACTGGGACACCGGGGACGGAAAAAATGAAAAACTGTTTTTT
j_call: TRBJ1-3; d_call: .; v_call: TRBV19; clone_size: few; cdr3_aa: CASMTPGNTIYF; cdr3_nt: TGTGCCAGTATGACACCGGGAAACACCATATATTTT
j_call: TRBJ2-7; d_call: TRBD1; v_call: TRBV19; clone_size: .; cdr3_aa: CASSVASLGQGSNERYF; cdr3_nt: TGTGCCAGTAGTGTCGCATCTCTGGGACAGGGTTCCAACGAGCGGTACTTC
j_call: TRBJ2-5; d_call: TRBD2; v_call: TRBV6-6; clone_size: few; cdr3_aa: CASSDGLAEETQYF; cdr3_nt: TGTGCCAGCAGTGACGGTCTAGCGGAAGAGACCCAGTACTTC
j_call: TRBJ2-5; d_call: .; v_call: TRBV15; clone_size: .; cdr3_aa: CATLGAGRAQTQYF; cdr3_nt: TGTGCCACCCTGGGGGCAGGTCGGGCACAGACCCAGTACTTC
j_call: TRBJ1-1; d_call: TRBD1; v_call: TRBV29-1; clone_size: .; cdr3_aa: CSAAGQQNTEAFF; cdr3_nt: TGCAGCGCGGCGGGACAGCAGAACACTGAAGCTTTCTTT
j_call: TRBJ2-2; d_call: TRBD1; v_call: TRBV20-1; clone_size: few; cdr3_aa: CSARGYWQGVRTGELFF; cdr3_nt: TGCAGTGCTAGGGGCTACTGGCAGGGGGTTCGGACCGGGGAGCTGTTTTTT
j_call: TRBJ2-5; d_call: TRBD1; v_call: TRBV2; clone_size: many; cdr3_aa: CASRGQGGETQYF; cdr3_nt: TGTGCCAGCAGGGGACAGGGTGGTGAGACCCAGTACTTC
j_call: TRBJ1-2; d_call: .; v_call: TRBV7-9; clone_size: .; cdr3_aa: CASSTERDDRSYTF; cdr3_nt: TGTGCCAGCAGCACAGAAAGGGACGACCGCAGCTACACCTTC
j_call: TRBJ1-6; d_call: .; v_call: TRBV25-1; clone_size: .; cdr3_aa: CASRDSTYGNSPLHF; cdr3_nt: TGTGCCAGCAGGGACTCGACCTACGGGAATTCACCCCTCCACTTT
j_call: TRBJ1-5; d_call: .; v_call: TRBV20-1; clone_size: many; cdr3_aa: CSARDPSDQPQHF; cdr3_nt: TGCAGTGCTAGAGATCCCTCGGATCAGCCCCAGCATTTT
j_call: TRBJ1-4; d_call: .; v_call: TRBV5-8; clone_size: few; cdr3_aa: CASSFNPEEKLFF; cdr3_nt: TGTGCCAGCAGCTTTAACCCCGAGGAAAAACTGTTTTTT
j_call: TRBJ1-3; d_call: .; v_call: TRBV18; clone_size: .; cdr3_aa: CASSPPNADTIYF; cdr3_nt: TGTGCCAGCTCACCCCCTAACGCGGACACCATATATTTT
j_call: TRBJ2-7; d_call: TRBD2; v_call: TRBV10-2; clone_size: few; cdr3_aa: CASSYPLADVSYEQYF; cdr3_nt: TGTGCCAGCAGTTACCCACTAGCGGACGTCTCCTACGAGCAGTACTTC
j_call: TRBJ2-7; d_call: .; v_call: TRBV12-3/TRBV12-4; clone_size: .; cdr3_aa: CASSGQIRLEQYF; cdr3_nt: TGTGCCAGCTCAGGGCAGATCCGGTTGGAGCAGTACTTC
j_call: TRBJ2-5; d_call: .; v_call: TRBV10-3; clone_size: many; cdr3_aa: CAISERVTGPKETQYF; cdr3_nt: TGTGCCATCAGTGAGAGGGTTACAGGACCAAAAGAGACCCAGTACTTC
j_call: TRBJ1-4; d_call: .; v_call: TRBV5-1; clone_size: .; cdr3_aa: CASSLHRAEKLFF; cdr3_nt: TGCGCCAGCAGCTTGCACAGGGCGGAAAAACTGTTTTTT
j_call: TRBJ1-6; d_call: TRBD1; v_call: TRBV7-9; clone_size: .; cdr3_aa: CASSPDRGAGNSPLHF; cdr3_nt: TGTGCCAGCAGCCCAGACAGGGGAGCGGGTAATTCACCCCTCCACTTT
j_call: TRBJ2-7; d_call: TRBD1; v_call: TRBV7-2; clone_size: few; cdr3_aa: CASRSGTGDRYEQYF; cdr3_nt: TGTGCCAGCAGGTCTGGGACAGGGGATAGATACGAGCAGTACTTC
j_call: TRBJ2-5; d_call: TRBD1; v_call: TRBV28; clone_size: .; cdr3_aa: CASSTPTGNGETQYF; cdr3_nt: TGTGCCAGCAGCACCCCGACAGGGAACGGAGAGACCCAGTACTTC
j_call: TRBJ1-1; d_call: .; v_call: TRBV6-2/TRBV6-3; clone_size: few; cdr3_aa: CASSLTWGRGTEAFF; cdr3_nt: TGTGCCAGCAGCCTAACTTGGGGGCGAGGCACTGAAGCTTTCTTT
j_call: TRBJ1-2; d_call: .; v_call: TRBV7-2; clone_size: many; cdr3_aa: CASSLVGQGLLNYGYTF; cdr3_nt: TGTGCCAGCAGCTTAGTGGGGCAGGGGTTATTAAACTATGGCTACACCTTC
j_call: TRBJ1-1; d_call: .; v_call: TRBV12-3/TRBV12-4; clone_size: many; cdr3_aa: CASSPLGTEAFF; cdr3_nt: TGTGCCAGCAGCCCCCTGGGCACTGAAGCTTTCTTT
j_call: TRBJ2-5; d_call: TRBD2; v_call: TRBV7-2; clone_size: .; cdr3_aa: CASSFGGEQETQYF; cdr3_nt: TGTGCCAGCAGCTTTGGGGGGGAACAAGAGACCCAGTACTTC
j_call: TRBJ1-1; d_call: .; v_call: TRBV20-1; clone_size: many; cdr3_aa: CSALTESNTEAFF; cdr3_nt: TGCAGTGCGCTGACAGAATCGAACACTGAAGCTTTCTTT
j_call: TRBJ1-2; d_call: TRBD1; v_call: TRBV6-2/TRBV6-3; clone_size: .; cdr3_aa: CASSYQTGTGGYGYTF; cdr3_nt: TGTGCCAGCAGTTACCAAACCGGGACAGGGGGGTATGGCTACACCTTC
j_call: TRBJ1-1; d_call: .; v_call: TRBV25-1; clone_size: .; cdr3_aa: CASSLRGEVNTEAFF; cdr3_nt: TGTGCCAGCTCTCTCCGGGGAGAGGTGAACACTGAAGCTTTCTTT
j_call: TRBJ2-7; d_call: TRBD1; v_call: TRBV7-9; clone_size: few; cdr3_aa: CASSFGPRDSGPYEQYF; cdr3_nt: TGTGCCAGCAGCTTTGGGCCCAGGGACAGCGGACCCTACGAGCAGTACTTC
j_call: TRBJ2-7; d_call: TRBD2; v_call: TRBV7-2; clone_size: .; cdr3_aa: CASNPRGGAYEQYF; cdr3_nt: TGTGCCAGCAACCCCCGGGGGGGAGCCTACGAGCAGTACTTC
j_call: TRBJ1-5; d_call: .; v_call: TRBV20-1; clone_size: few; cdr3_aa: CSARDGSFSNQPQHF; cdr3_nt: TGCAGTGCTAGAGATGGCAGTTTTAGCAATCAGCCCCAGCATTTT
j_call: TRBJ2-5; d_call: .; v_call: TRBV29-1; clone_size: many; cdr3_aa: CSVDPVEETQYF; cdr3_nt: TGCAGCGTTGATCCCGTCGAAGAGACCCAGTACTTC
j_call: TRBJ2-7; d_call: .; v_call: TRBV7-2; clone_size: many; cdr3_aa: CASSHSGYEQYF; cdr3_nt: TGTGCCAGCAGCCATAGCGGTTACGAGCAGTACTTC
j_call: TRBJ2-5; d_call: .; v_call: TRBV18; clone_size: .; cdr3_aa: CASSAIQETQYF; cdr3_nt: TGTGCCAGCTCAGCTATCCAAGAGACCCAGTACTTC
j_call: TRBJ1-4; d_call: .; v_call: TRBV7-9; clone_size: many; cdr3_aa: CASSLARDPSEKLFF; cdr3_nt: TGTGCCAGCAGCTTAGCCAGGGACCCTTCTGAAAAACTGTTTTTT
j_call: TRBJ1-2; d_call: .; v_call: TRBV24-1; clone_size: many; cdr3_aa: CATSDLPTGNYGYTF; cdr3_nt: TGTGCCACCAGTGACCTTCCCACAGGGAACTATGGCTACACCTTC
j_call: TRBJ2-7; d_call: .; v_call: TRBV7-2; clone_size: many; cdr3_aa: CASSSQHPSYEQYF; cdr3_nt: TGTGCCAGCAGCTCCCAACACCCCTCCTACGAGCAGTACTTC
j_call: TRBJ1-5; d_call: TRBD1; v_call: TRBV15; clone_size: many; cdr3_aa: CATDTGEGNQPQHF; cdr3_nt: TGTGCCACCGACACAGGGGAGGGCAATCAGCCCCAGCATTTT
j_call: TRBJ1-3; d_call: TRBD1; v_call: TRBV14; clone_size: .; cdr3_aa: CASSRNRGQDTIYF; cdr3_nt: TGTGCCAGCAGCCGGAACAGGGGGCAGGACACCATATATTTT
j_call: TRBJ2-7; d_call: .; v_call: TRBV4-2; clone_size: few; cdr3_aa: CASSQENGPSSYEQYF; cdr3_nt: TGTGCCAGCAGCCAAGAAAACGGACCCTCCTCCTACGAGCAGTACTTC
j_call: TRBJ2-5; d_call: TRBD1; v_call: TRBV20-1; clone_size: many; cdr3_aa: CSARGDRPTTQYF; cdr3_nt: TGCAGTGCTAGAGGGGACAGACCAACGACCCAGTACTTC
j_call: TRBJ2-6; d_call: TRBD2; v_call: TRBV7-2; clone_size: many; cdr3_aa: CASSPGGAGANVLTF; cdr3_nt: TGTGCCAGCAGCCCGGGGGGGGCTGGGGCCAACGTCCTGACTTTC
j_call: TRBJ1-6; d_call: .; v_call: TRBV6-6; clone_size: .; cdr3_aa: CASSPRDSNSPLHF; cdr3_nt: TGTGCCAGCAGCCCCCGGGACTCTAATTCACCCCTCCACTTT
j_call: TRBJ1-2; d_call: TRBD1; v_call: TRBV14; clone_size: many; cdr3_aa: CASSQNRGHVRGYTF; cdr3_nt: TGTGCCAGCAGCCAAAATAGGGGGCACGTTCGTGGCTACACCTTC